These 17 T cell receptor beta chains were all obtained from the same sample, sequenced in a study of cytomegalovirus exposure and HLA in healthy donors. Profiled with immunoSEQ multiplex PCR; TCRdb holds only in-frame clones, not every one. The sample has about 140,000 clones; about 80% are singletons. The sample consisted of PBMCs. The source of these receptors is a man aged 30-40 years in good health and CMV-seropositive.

The CDR3 region has the DNA TGTGCCAGCAGCCAATATAGCGGGGGGGAGTTAGAGCAGTTCTTC. Protein product: CASSQYSGGELEQFF. This chain connects TRBV4-2 to TRBJ2-1; TRBD2 aligns across 11 bases. The V segment lost 2 bases and the J segment 10 bases; nucleotides outside the gene matches: 7. In germline, CDR1 is LGHNA, CDR2 YNFKEQ. The CDR3 is made up of 15 amino acids.

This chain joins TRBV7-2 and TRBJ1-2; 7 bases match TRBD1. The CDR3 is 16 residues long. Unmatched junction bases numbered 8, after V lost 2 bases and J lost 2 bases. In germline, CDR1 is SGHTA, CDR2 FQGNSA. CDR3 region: CASSLYTGTDNYGYTF. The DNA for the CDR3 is TGTGCCAGCAGCTTATATACCGGGACAGACAACTATGGCTACACCTTC.

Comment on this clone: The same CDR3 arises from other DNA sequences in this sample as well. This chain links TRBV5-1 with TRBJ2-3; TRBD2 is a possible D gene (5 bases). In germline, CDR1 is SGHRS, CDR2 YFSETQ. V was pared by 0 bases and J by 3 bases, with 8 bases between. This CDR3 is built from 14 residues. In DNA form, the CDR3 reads TGCGCCAGCAGCTTGGCATCGGGAACAGATACGCAGTATTTT. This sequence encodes CASSLASGTDTQYF.

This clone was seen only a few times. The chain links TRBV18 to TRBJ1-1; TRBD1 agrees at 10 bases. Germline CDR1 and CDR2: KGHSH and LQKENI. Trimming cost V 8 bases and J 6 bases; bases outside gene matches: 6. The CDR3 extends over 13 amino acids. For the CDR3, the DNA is TGTGCCAGCCGACAGGGGGCGAAGTCTGAAGCTTTCTTT. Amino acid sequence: CASRQGAKSEAFF.

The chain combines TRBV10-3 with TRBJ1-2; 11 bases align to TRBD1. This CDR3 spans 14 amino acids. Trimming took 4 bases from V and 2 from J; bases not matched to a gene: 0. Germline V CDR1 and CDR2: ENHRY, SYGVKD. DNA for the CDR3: TGTGCCATCAGTGGGACAGGGGGCAACTATGGCTACACCTTC. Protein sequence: CAISGTGGNYGYTF.

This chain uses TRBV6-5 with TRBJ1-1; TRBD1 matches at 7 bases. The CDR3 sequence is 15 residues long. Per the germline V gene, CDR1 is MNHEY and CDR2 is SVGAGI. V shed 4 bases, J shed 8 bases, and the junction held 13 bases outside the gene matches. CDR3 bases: TGTGCCAGCAGTTCCTCCGGGACAGCGAAAAAAGAAGCTTTCTTT. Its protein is CASSSSGTAKKEAFF.

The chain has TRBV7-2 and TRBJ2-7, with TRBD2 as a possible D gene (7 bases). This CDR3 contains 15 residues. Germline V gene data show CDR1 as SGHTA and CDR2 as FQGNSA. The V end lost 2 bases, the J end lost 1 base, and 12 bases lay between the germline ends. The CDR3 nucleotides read TGTGCCAGCAGCTTAAGGGGGGGAGGGTCCTACGAGCAGTACTTC. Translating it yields CASSLRGGGSYEQYF.

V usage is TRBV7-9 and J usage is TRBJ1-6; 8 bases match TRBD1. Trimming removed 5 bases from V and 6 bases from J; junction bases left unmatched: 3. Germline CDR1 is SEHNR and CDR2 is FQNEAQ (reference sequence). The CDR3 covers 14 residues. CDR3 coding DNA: TGTGCCAGCAGCCGAGGACAGGGTAATTCACCCCTCCACTTT. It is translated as CASSRGQGNSPLHF.

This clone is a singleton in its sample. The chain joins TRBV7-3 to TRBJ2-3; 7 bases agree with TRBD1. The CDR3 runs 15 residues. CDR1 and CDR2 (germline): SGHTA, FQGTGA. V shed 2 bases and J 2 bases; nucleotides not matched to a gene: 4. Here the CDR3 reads CASSLGDRITDTQYF. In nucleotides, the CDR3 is TGTGCCAGCAGCTTAGGGGACAGAATCACAGATACGCAGTATTTT.

The CDR3 is CASSPAGGATNIQYF. In nucleotides, the CDR3 is TGCGCCAGCAGCCCGGCAGGAGGGGCTACGAACATTCAGTACTTC. The rearrangement links TRBV5-1 to TRBJ2-4; TRBD2 is a possible D gene (6 bases). CDR3 length equals 15 residues. V lost 4 bases to trimming and J lost 7 bases, with 18 bases between them. Germline V gives CDR1 SGHRS, CDR2 YFSETQ.

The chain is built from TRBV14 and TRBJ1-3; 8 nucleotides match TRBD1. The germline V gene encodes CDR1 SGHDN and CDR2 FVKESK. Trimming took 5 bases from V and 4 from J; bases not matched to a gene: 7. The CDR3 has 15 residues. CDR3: CASSSKGTGGNTIYF. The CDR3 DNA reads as TGTGCCAGCAGCAGTAAGGGGACAGGAGGAAACACCATATATTTT.

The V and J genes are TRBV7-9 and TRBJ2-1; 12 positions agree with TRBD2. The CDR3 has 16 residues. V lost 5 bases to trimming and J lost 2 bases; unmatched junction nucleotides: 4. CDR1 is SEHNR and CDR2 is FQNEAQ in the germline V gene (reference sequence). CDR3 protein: CASSQTSGGTYNEQFF. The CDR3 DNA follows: TGTGCCAGCAGCCAGACTAGCGGGGGAACCTACAATGAGCAGTTCTTC.

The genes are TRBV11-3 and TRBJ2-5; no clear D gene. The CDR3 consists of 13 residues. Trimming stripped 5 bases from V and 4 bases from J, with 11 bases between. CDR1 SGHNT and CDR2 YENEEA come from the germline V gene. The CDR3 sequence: CASSPNVGETQYF. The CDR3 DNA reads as TGTGCCAGCAGCCCTAACGTTGGAGAGACCCAGTACTTC.

CDR3 amino acids: CASSEVNRAGETQYF. The CDR3 nucleotides are TGTGCCAGCAGTGAAGTCAACAGGGCTGGGGAGACCCAGTACTTC. The chain combines TRBV25-1 with TRBJ2-5; D perhaps matches TRBD1 (6 bases). CDR1 is MGHDK and CDR2 is SYGVNS in the germline V gene. This CDR3 is 15 amino acids long. Between the trimmed V and J ends, which lost 2 bases and 5 bases, there was a span of 15 bases.

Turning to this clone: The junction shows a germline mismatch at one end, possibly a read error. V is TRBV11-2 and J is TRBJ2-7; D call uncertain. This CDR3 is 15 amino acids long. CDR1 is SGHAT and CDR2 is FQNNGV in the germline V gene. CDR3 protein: CASSQEVHSPYEQYF. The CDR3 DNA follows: TGCGCCAGCAGCCAAGAGGTACACTCACCCTACGAGCAGTACTTC.

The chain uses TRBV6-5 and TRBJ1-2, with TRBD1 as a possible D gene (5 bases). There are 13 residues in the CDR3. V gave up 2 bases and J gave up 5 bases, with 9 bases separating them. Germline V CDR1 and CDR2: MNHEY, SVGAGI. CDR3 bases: TGTGCCAGCAGTTACGGGGCTCATTATGGCTACACCTTC. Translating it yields CASSYGAHYGYTF.

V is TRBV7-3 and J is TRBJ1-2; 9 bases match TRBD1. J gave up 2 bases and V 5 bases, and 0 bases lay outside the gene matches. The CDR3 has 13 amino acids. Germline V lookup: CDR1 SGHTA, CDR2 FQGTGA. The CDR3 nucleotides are TGTGCCAGCAGCGACAGGGGGAACTATGGCTACACCTTC. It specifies CASSDRGNYGYTF.